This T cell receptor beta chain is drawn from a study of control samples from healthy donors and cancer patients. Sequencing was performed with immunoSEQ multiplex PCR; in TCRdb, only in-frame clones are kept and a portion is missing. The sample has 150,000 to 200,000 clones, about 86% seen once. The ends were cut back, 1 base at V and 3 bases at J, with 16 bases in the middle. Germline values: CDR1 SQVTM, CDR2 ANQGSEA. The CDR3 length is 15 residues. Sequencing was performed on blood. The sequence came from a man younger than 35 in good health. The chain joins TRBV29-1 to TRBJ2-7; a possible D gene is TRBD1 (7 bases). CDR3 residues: CSVEASTGRDYEQYF. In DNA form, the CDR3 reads TGCAGCGTTGAAGCCTCGACAGGGCGGGACTACGAGCAGTACTTC.